A single sample gave rise to the 4 T cell receptor beta chains below, sequenced in a study of blood T cell repertoires in COVID-19. Repertoires were generated with immunoSEQ multiplex PCR, while TCRdb's copy carries only in-frame clones and drops some. This sample yields approximately 120,000 clones, of which around four fifths are seen a single time; under 20% belongs to the top ten. Sequencing input: PBMCs or T cells enriched from blood (not recorded which). The source of these receptors is a young man who had recovered from COVID-19.

The genes are TRBV5-5 and TRBJ2-3; no firm D call. V lost 4 bases to trimming and J lost 2 bases, with 11 bases between them. CDR1 and CDR2 (germline): SGHKS, YYEKEE (reference sequence). This CDR3 region has 14 residues. CDR3 protein: CASSIDKNTDTQYF. The CDR3 DNA reads TGTGCCAGCAGCATAGACAAAAACACAGATACGCAGTATTTT.

The V gene is TRBV7-9, the J gene TRBJ2-1; 9 bases agree with TRBD1. The CDR3 length is 13 residues. CDR1 and CDR2 from the germline V gene are SEHNR and FQNEAQ (reference sequence). V shed 6 bases, J shed 7 bases, and the junction held 4 bases outside the gene matches. The CDR3 reads CASSGTGKNEQFF. CDR3 DNA sequence: TGTGCCAGCAGTGGGACAGGGAAAAATGAGCAGTTCTTC.

The sample holds a few counts of this clone. This chain joins TRBV7-9 and TRBJ1-1; 9 bases are a match to TRBD1. V was clipped by 6 bases and J by 0 bases; unmatched bases: 5. Germline-derived CDR1 and CDR2 are SEHNR and FQNEAQ (reference sequence). The CDR3 is 15 residues long. The CDR3 region is CASSPGQGLNTEAFF. The CDR3 DNA follows: TGTGCCAGCAGTCCAGGACAGGGGTTGAACACTGAAGCTTTCTTT. The variable domain in full, with the rest retrieved from reference TRBV7-9 and TRBJ1-1, is DTGVSQNPRHKITKRGQNVTFRCDPISEHNRLYWYRQTLGQGPEFLTYFQNEAQLEKSRLLSDRFSAERPKGSFSTLEIQRTEQGDSAMYLCASSPGQGLNTEAFFGQGTRLTVV.

The chain has TRBV7-9 and TRBJ2-2; the match to TRBD2 covers 10 bases. The CDR3 loop spans 18 amino acids. Germline CDR1 and CDR2: SEHNR and FQNEAQ (reference sequence). Germline trimming cut 3 bases from V and 5 bases from J; bases unmatched to any gene: 12. The CDR3 DNA follows: TGTGCCAGCAGCTTCGCTAGCGGGAGCTCCCCAGGGACCGGGGAGCTGTTTTTT. Residues: CASSFASGSSPGTGELFF. The whole variable domain, remainder taken from reference TRBV7-9 and TRBJ2-2, is DTGVSQNPRHKITKRGQNVTFRCDPISEHNRLYWYRQTLGQGPEFLTYFQNEAQLEKSRLLSDRFSAERPKGSFSTLEIQRTEQGDSAMYLCASSFASGSSPGTGELFFGEGSRLTVL.